Detailed here is one TCR beta chain. Its antigen remains unknown. The data derive from a study of cytomegalovirus exposure and HLA in healthy donors. Notes on the study in general: Published work reported that the classifier diagnosed cytomegalovirus status with high specificity and sensitivity.

V gave up 5 bases and J gave up 4 bases, with 11 bases separating them. The length of the CDR3 is 13 residues. Germline CDR1 and CDR2: SGHTA and FQGNSA. A multiplex PCR was run with 60 Vbeta primers and 13 Jbeta primers. Profiled with immunoSEQ multiplex PCR; TCRdb holds only in-frame clones, not every one. This sample has tens of thousands of clones, with about four fifths found just once. The sample taken for sequencing was PBMCs. This sequence originates from a female donor in good health and CMV-seronegative. This rearrangement joins TRBV7-2 to TRBJ1-2; D remains ambiguous. The CDR3 nucleotides are TGTGCCAGCAGCCCCCAGTCAGGCTATGGCTACACCTTC. Protein: CASSPQSGYGYTF.